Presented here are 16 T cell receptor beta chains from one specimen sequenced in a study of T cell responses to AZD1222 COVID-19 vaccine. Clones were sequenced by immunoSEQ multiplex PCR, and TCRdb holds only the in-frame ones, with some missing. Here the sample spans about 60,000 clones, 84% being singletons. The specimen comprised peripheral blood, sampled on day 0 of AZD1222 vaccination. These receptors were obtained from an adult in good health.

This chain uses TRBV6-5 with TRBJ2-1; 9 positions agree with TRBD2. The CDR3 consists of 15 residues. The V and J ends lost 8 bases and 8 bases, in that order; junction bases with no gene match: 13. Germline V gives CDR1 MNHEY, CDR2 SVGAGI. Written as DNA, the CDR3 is TGTGCCAGCCCTCCCGGTAGAGCGGGGGGCCATGAGCAGTTCTTC. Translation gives CASPPGRAGGHEQFF.

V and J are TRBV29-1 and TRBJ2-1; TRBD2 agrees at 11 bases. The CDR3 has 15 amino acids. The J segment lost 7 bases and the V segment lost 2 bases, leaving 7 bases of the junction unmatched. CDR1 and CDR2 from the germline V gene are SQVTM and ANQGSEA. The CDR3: CSVERLAGGGNEQFF. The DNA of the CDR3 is TGCAGCGTTGAAAGGCTAGCGGGGGGCGGGAATGAGCAGTTCTTC.

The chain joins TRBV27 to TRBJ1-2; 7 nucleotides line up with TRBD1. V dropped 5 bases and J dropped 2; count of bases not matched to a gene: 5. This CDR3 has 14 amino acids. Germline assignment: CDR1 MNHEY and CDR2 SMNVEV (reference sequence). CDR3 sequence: CASSRHRGNYGYTF. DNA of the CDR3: TGTGCCAGCAGTCGCCACAGGGGAAACTATGGCTACACCTTC.

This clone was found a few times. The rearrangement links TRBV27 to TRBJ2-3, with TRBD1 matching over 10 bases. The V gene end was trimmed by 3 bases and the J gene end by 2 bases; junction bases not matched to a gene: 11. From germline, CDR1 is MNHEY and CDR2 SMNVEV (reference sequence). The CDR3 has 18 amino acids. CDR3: CASSFRPLTGGLTDTQYF. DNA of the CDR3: TGTGCCAGCAGTTTCCGACCCCTGACAGGGGGCCTCACAGATACGCAGTATTTT.

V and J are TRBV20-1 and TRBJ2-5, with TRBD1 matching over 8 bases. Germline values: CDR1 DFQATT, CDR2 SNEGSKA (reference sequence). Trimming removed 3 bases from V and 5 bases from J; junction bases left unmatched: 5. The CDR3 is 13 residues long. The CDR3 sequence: CSASQGAGETQYF. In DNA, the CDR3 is TGCAGTGCTAGTCAGGGGGCGGGCGAGACCCAGTACTTC.

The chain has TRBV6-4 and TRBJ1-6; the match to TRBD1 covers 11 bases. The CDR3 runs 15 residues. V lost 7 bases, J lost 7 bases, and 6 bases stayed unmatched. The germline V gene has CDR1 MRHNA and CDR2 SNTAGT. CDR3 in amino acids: CASKRTGGRNSPLHF. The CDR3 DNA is TGTGCCAGCAAACGGACAGGGGGCAGGAATTCACCCCTCCACTTT.

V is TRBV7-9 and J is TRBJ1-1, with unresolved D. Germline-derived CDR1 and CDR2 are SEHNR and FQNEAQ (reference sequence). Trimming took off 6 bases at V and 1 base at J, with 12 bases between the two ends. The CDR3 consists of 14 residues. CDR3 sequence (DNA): TGTGCCAGCAGAGAGGCTGAAGGGAACACTGAAGCTTTCTTT. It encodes CASREAEGNTEAFF. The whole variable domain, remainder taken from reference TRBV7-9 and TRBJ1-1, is DTGVSQNPRHKITKRGQNVTFRCDPISEHNRLYWYRQTLGQGPEFLTYFQNEAQLEKSRLLSDRFSAERPKGSFSTLEIQRTEQGDSAMYLCASREAEGNTEAFFGQGTRLTVV.

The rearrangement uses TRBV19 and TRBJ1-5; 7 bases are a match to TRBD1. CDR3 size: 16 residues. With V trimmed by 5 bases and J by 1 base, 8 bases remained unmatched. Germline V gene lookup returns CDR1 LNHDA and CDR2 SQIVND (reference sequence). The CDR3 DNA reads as TGTGCCAGTAGTCCGTACAGGGGTGGAAGCAATCAGCCCCAGCATTTT. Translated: CASSPYRGGSNQPQHF.

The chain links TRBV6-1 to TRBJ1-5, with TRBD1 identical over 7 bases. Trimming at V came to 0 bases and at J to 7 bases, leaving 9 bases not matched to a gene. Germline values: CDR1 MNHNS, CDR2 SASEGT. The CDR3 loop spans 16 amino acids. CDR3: CASSEAQGDRGQPQHF. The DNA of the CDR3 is TGTGCCAGCAGTGAAGCCCAGGGGGATCGTGGCCAGCCCCAGCATTTT.

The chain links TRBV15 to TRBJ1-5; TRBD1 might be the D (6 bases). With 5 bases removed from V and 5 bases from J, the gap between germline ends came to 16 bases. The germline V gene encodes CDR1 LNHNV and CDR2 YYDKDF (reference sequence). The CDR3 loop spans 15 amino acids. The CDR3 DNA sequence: TGTGCCACCAGCCCCGGAGACAGGTTTCATCAGCCCCAGCATTTT. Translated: CATSPGDRFHQPQHF.

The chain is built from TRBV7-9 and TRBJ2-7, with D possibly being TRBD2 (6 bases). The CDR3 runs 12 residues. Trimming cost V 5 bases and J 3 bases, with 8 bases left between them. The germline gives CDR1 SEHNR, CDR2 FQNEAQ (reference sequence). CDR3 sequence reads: CASSPGLYEQYF. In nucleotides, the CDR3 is TGTGCCAGCAGCCCGGGACTCTACGAGCAGTACTTC.

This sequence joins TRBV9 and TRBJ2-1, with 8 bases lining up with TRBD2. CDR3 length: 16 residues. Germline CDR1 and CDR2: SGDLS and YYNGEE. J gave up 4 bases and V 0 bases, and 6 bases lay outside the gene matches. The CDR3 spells CASSVGQAGAYNEQFF. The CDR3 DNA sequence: TGTGCCAGCAGCGTAGGACAAGCGGGGGCATACAATGAGCAGTTCTTC.

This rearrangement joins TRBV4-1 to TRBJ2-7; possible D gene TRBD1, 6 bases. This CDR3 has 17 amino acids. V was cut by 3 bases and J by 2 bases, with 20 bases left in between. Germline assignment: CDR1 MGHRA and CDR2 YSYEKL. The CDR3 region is CASSQWTASPRTYEQYF. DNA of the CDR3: TGCGCCAGCAGCCAGTGGACAGCATCCCCTCGAACCTACGAGCAGTACTTC.

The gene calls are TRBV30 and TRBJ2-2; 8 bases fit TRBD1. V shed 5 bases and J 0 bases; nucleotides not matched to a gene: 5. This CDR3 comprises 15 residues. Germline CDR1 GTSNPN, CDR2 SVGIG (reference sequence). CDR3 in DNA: TGTGCCTGGGATCTGACAGGGGCGAACACCGGGGAGCTGTTTTTT. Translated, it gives CAWDLTGANTGELFF.

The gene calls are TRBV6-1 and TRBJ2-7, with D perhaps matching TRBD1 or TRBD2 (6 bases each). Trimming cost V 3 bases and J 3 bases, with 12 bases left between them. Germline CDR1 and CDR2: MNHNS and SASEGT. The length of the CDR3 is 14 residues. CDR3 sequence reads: CASSEGAGIYEQYF. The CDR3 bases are TGTGCCAGCAGTGAGGGGGCGGGAATCTACGAGCAGTACTTC.

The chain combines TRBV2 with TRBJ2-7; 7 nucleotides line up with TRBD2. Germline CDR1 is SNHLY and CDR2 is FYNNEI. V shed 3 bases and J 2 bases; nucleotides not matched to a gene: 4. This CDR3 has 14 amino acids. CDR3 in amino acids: CASSDWLAAYEQYF. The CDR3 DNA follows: TGTGCCAGCAGTGATTGGCTAGCGGCCTACGAGCAGTACTTC.